This passage covers 20 T cell receptor beta chains from one sample sequenced in a study of sequential checkpoint blockade in melanoma. This table comes from immunoSEQ multiplex PCR, and its TCRdb copy is limited to in-frame clones, with some not included. The data show some 5,400 clones, roughly a fifth seen once. The treatment denotes: randomized to nivolumab then ipilimumab (arm A) or the reverse (arm B). The material sequenced was tumor tissue (inferred from file names), taken from a patient given nivolumab and ipilimumab in sequence. The receptors derive from a human donor with melanoma.

The chain recombines TRBV11-3 with TRBJ2-2; 7 bases are shared with TRBD2. Germline V gene data show CDR1 as SGHNT and CDR2 as YENEEA. There are 17 residues in the CDR3. Trimming cost V 1 base and J 1 base; bases outside gene matches: 6. CDR3 region: CASSLGPSGLNTGELFF. The CDR3 nucleotides are TGTGCCAGCAGCTTAGGTCCTAGCGGATTGAACACCGGGGAGCTGTTTTTT.

V usage is TRBV30 and J usage is TRBJ2-1; tentative D call: TRBD2 (5 bases). Trimming removed 1 base at V and 2 bases at J, with 9 bases between. Germline V CDR1 and CDR2: GTSNPN, SVGIG (reference sequence). The CDR3 is 14 residues long. CDR3 in DNA: TGTGCCTGGAGTGGGGATAGCGCCTACAATGAGCAGTTCTTC. Protein product: CAWSGDSAYNEQFF. Full variable domain (missing parts from reference TRBV30 and TRBJ2-1): SQTIHQWPATLVQPVGSPLSLECTVEGTSNPNLYWYRQAAGRGLQLLFYSVGIGQISSEVPQNLSASRPQDRQFILSSKKLLLSDSGFYLCAWSGDSAYNEQFFGPGTRLTVL.

In its sample, this clone ranks as medium-sized. The CDR3 is CASSYREAETQYF. The CDR3 bases are TGTGCCAGCAGCTACAGGGAGGCGGAGACCCAGTACTTC. The J gene is TRBJ2-5, the V gene TRBV7-1, with D tentatively TRBD1 or TRBD2 (6 bases each). Being an ORF, TRBV7-1 has a function that is uncertain. The CDR3 has 13 amino acids. V was pared by 4 bases and J by 5 bases, with 11 bases between.

This clone has more than one count but fewer than ten. J is TRBJ2-1 and V is TRBV14; TRBD2 agrees at 8 bases. V shed 4 bases and J 1 base; nucleotides not matched to a gene: 6. The CDR3 runs to 16 residues. Germline-derived CDR1 and CDR2 are SGHDN and FVKESK. The CDR3 is CASSPYGGRSYNEQFF. Written as DNA, the CDR3 is TGTGCCAGCAGCCCATACGGCGGGAGGTCCTACAATGAGCAGTTCTTC.

In this sample, this clone turned up a few times. The V call is TRBV23-1, the J call TRBJ1-1; perhaps TRBD1 as D (6 bases). TRBV23-1 is an ORF for which the function is uncertain. V lost 6 bases, J lost 11 bases, and 19 bases lay in between. This CDR3 comprises 13 residues. DNA of the CDR3: TGCGCCAGCAGCTTGTCAGGGGCATGGCTCGCTTTCTTT. Protein product: CASSLSGAWLAFF.

V is TRBV6-8 and J is TRBJ1-2; possibly TRBD1 for D (6 bases). The CDR3 covers 13 residues. The germline V gene encodes CDR1 MNHGY and CDR2 SAAAGT. V gave up 4 bases and J gave up 4 bases, with 10 bases separating them. CDR3 in amino acids: CASSSTGSYGYTF. CDR3 sequence (DNA): TGTGCCAGCAGTTCAACAGGGAGCTATGGCTACACCTTC.

For the CDR3, the DNA is TGTGCCAGCTCACCACCGGGGACCATCTACAATGAGCAGTTCTTC. This sequence encodes CASSPPGTIYNEQFF. The V gene is TRBV18, the J gene TRBJ2-1; D is perhaps TRBD1 or TRBD2 (5 bases each). Trimming left V 0 bases short and J 3 bases short, with 9 bases between. CDR3 size: 15 residues. Germline V CDR1 and CDR2: KGHSH, LQKENI.

V and J are TRBV29-1 and TRBJ2-7; maybe TRBD2 (6 bases). Between the trimmed V and J ends, which lost 4 bases and 5 bases, there was a span of 15 bases. Germline values: CDR1 SQVTM, CDR2 ANQGSEA. The CDR3 consists of 13 residues. The CDR3 DNA reads TGCAGCGTTGGGGGACTCCGTGGGCACGAGCAGTACTTC. Translating it yields CSVGGLRGHEQYF.

This clone has more than one count but fewer than ten. The chain links TRBV6-8 to TRBJ2-7, with unresolved D. CDR3 length: 15 residues. V shed 5 bases and J shed 3 bases, with 17 bases lying between them. The germline CDR1 and CDR2 sequences are MNHGY and SAAAGT. CDR3 coding DNA: TGTGCCAGCAGTGAGGCAGGCCAAGGTATCTACGAGCAGTACTTC. Amino acid sequence: CASSEAGQGIYEQYF.

In its sample, this clone is medium-sized. The chain recombines TRBV6-8 with TRBJ2-5; no firm D call. The CDR3 sequence is 13 residues long. The germline V and J ends were trimmed by 9 bases and 2 bases, with 13 bases remaining between them. In germline, CDR1 is MNHGY, CDR2 SAAAGT. The CDR3 coding sequence is TGTGCCAGTTTAGGCGCCGAACAAGAGACCCAGTACTTC. Protein: CASLGAEQETQYF.

In its sample, this clone was seen many times. As DNA, the CDR3 is TGTGCCAGCAGCCGCCCGGGGCCTCAAGAGACCCAGTACTTC. This encodes CASSRPGPQETQYF. The gene calls are TRBV11-3 and TRBJ2-5; D assignment may be TRBD1 or TRBD2 (5 bases each). There are 14 residues in the CDR3. Germline CDR1 is SGHNT and CDR2 is YENEEA. Deletions cut 5 bases from V and 2 bases from J, with 12 bases between.

The chain recombines TRBV19 with TRBJ2-5; 10 nucleotides align to TRBD2. CDR1 and CDR2 from the germline V gene are LNHDA and SQIVND (reference sequence). Germline trimming cut 5 bases from V and 3 bases from J; bases unmatched to any gene: 15. CDR3 size: 18 residues. CDR3 region: CASSVGTSAILGEETQYF. CDR3 nucleotide sequence: TGTGCCAGTAGTGTAGGGACTAGCGCTATCCTCGGGGAAGAGACCCAGTACTTC.

Many counts were recorded for this clone. This rearrangement joins TRBV30 to TRBJ1-5; no reliable D call. The CDR3 runs to 15 residues. Germline-derived CDR1 and CDR2 are GTSNPN and SVGIG (reference sequence). The V end lost 2 bases, the J end lost 2 bases, and 13 bases lay between the germline ends. The CDR3 DNA reads as TGTGCCTGGAGTTTAGGGTCGCGGGGCAATCAGCCCCAGCATTTT. It yields the protein CAWSLGSRGNQPQHF.

The chain employs TRBV11-3 and TRBJ2-1; 9 bases are a match to TRBD2. Germline assignment: CDR1 SGHNT and CDR2 YENEEA. This CDR3 has 16 amino acids. V shed 6 bases and J 0 bases; nucleotides not matched to a gene: 6. The CDR3 reads CASSFSGRSSYNEQFF. The CDR3 DNA reads TGTGCCAGCAGTTTTAGCGGGAGAAGCTCCTACAATGAGCAGTTCTTC.

This clone showed up just a few times. The J gene is TRBJ1-4, the V gene TRBV6-8; D is unresolved. The ends were cut back, 2 bases at V and 0 bases at J, with 4 bases in the middle. This CDR3 comprises 14 residues. CDR1 and CDR2 from the germline V gene are MNHGY and SAAAGT. CDR3 in DNA: TGTGCCAGCAGTTACGGGACAACTAATGAAAAACTGTTTTTT. It translates to CASSYGTTNEKLFF.

Many counts were recorded for this clone. The chain joins TRBV11-3 to TRBJ2-1, with 7 nucleotides matching TRBD2. This CDR3 comprises 15 residues. Germline V gene data show CDR1 as SGHNT and CDR2 as YENEEA. V trimming: 5 bases; J trimming: 4 bases; junction bases outside the gene matches: 8. The CDR3 here is CASSADLAVYNEQFF. The CDR3 DNA is TGTGCCAGCAGCGCCGACCTAGCGGTGTACAATGAGCAGTTCTTC.

This clone was counted between two and nine times. This chain uses TRBV11-3 with TRBJ2-1; D is possibly TRBD1 (5 bases). The germline gives CDR1 SGHNT, CDR2 YENEEA. This CDR3 region has 14 residues. V dropped 6 bases and J dropped 7 bases, with 16 bases sitting between them. The CDR3 DNA sequence: TGTGCCAGCAGACCCCCAGGGATGGGGAATGAGCAGTTCTTC. This codes for CASRPPGMGNEQFF. Drawing the rest from reference TRBV11-3 and TRBJ2-1, the complete variable domain is EAGVVQSPRYKIIEKKQPVAFWCNPISGHNTLYWYLQNLGQGPELLIRYENEEAVDDSQLPKDRFSAERLKGVDSTLKIQPAELGDSAVYLCASRPPGMGNEQFFGPGTRLTVL.

This clone occurred a few times. V usage is TRBV11-3 and J usage is TRBJ2-1; 15 positions agree with TRBD2. The CDR3 is made up of 17 amino acids. V was pared by 4 bases and J by 7 bases, with 8 bases of the junction left unmatched. Germline V gene sequence: CDR1 SGHNT, CDR2 YENEEA. CDR3 DNA sequence: TGTGCCAGCAGCTCGGGACTAGCGGGAGGATCTTGGAATGAGCAGTTCTTC. It codes for CASSSGLAGGSWNEQFF.

By its share, this clone is medium-sized. J is TRBJ1-4 and V is TRBV12-5; D is undetermined. The V end was cut by 1 base, the J end by 7 bases, with 22 bases between. CDR1 is LGHNT, CDR2 FRNRAP, per germline. This CDR3 spans 18 amino acids. CDR3 sequence: CASGLDQQLVRFSEKLFF. In nucleotides, the CDR3 is TGTGCTAGTGGTTTGGACCAGCAACTCGTACGTTTCTCTGAAAAACTGTTTTTT. Looking up the rest from reference TRBV12-5 and TRBJ1-4 gives the full variable domain: DARVTQTPRHKVTEMGQEVTMRCQPILGHNTVFWYRQTMMQGLELLAYFRNRAPLDDSGMPKDRFSAEMPDATLATLKIQPSEPRDSAVYFCASGLDQQLVRFSEKLFFGSGTQLSVL.

J is TRBJ2-5 and V is TRBV25-1; TRBD1 might be the D (6 bases). The CDR3 length is 14 residues. The V gene lost 5 bases and the J gene lost 5 bases, with 15 bases spanning the gap. Germline lookup yields CDR1 MGHDK and CDR2 SYGVNS. Here the CDR3 DNA reads TGTGCCAGCAGTCGGGACACCGGGGTGGAGACCCAGTACTTC. Translating gives CASSRDTGVETQYF. Full variable domain (remainder filled in from reference TRBV25-1 and TRBJ2-5): EADIYQTPRYLVIGTGKKITLECSQTMGHDKMYWYQQDPGMELHLIHYSYGVNSTEKGDLSSESTVSRIRTEHFPLTLESARPSHTSQYLCASSRDTGVETQYFGPGTRLLVL.